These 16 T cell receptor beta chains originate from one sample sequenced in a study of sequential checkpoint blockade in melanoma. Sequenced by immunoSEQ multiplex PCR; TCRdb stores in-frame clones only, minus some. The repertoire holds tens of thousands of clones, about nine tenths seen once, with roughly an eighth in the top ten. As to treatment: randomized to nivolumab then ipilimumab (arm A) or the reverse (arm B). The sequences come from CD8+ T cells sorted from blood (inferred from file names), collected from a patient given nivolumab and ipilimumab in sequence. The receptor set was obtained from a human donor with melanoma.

CDR3 DNA sequence: TGTGCCAGCAGCTCCCCCCTTAGCGAGATCACAGATACGCAGTATTTT. This gives the protein CASSSPLSEITDTQYF. J is TRBJ2-3 and V is TRBV11-2, with a possible D match to TRBD2 (5 bases). The CDR3 loop spans 16 amino acids. With 4 bases removed from V and 2 bases from J, the gap between germline ends came to 16 bases. CDR1 is SGHAT, CDR2 FQNNGV, per germline.

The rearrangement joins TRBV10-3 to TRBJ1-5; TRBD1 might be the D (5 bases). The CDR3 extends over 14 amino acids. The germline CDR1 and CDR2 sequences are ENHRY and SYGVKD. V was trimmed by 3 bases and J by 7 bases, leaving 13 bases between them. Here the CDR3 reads CAISEGGALQPQHF. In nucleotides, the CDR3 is TGTGCCATCAGTGAAGGAGGGGCCTTACAGCCCCAGCATTTT.

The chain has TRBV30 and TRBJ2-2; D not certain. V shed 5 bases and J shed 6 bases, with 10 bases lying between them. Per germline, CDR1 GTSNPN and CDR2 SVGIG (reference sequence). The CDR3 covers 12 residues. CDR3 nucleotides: TGTGCCTGGCTGCGAAATCCCGGGGAGCTGTTTTTT. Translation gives CAWLRNPGELFF.

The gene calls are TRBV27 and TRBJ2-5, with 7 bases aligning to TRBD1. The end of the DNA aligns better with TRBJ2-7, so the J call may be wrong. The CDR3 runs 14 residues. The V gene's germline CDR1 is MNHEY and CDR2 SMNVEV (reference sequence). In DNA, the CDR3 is TGTGCCAGCAGTTTGGCAGGGGGTGGTTACGAGCAGTACTTC. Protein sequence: CASSLAGGGYEQYF.

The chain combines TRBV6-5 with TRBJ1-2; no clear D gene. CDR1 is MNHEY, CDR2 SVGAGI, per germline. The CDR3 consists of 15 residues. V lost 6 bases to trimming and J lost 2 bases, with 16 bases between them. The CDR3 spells CASSPWGGYNYGYTF. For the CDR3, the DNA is TGTGCCAGCAGCCCCTGGGGAGGGTACAACTATGGCTACACCTTC.

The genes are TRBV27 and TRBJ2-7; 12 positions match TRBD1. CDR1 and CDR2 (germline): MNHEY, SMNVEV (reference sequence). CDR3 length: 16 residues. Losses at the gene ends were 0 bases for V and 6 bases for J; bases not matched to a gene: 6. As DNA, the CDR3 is TGTGCCAGCAGTTTATCTCTGGGGACAGGGGGCTCCGAGCAGTACTTC. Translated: CASSLSLGTGGSEQYF.

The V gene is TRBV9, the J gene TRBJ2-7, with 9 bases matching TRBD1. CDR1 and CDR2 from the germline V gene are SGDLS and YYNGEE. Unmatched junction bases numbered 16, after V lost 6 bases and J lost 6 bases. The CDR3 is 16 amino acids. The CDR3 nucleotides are TGTGCCAGCAATATGTTCGGGACAGGGACGTCTGCCGAGCAGTACTTC. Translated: CASNMFGTGTSAEQYF. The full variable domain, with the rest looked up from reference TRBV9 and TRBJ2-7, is DSGVTQTPKHLITATGQRVTLRCSPRSGDLSVYWYQQSLDQGLQFLIQYYNGEERAKGNILERFSAQQFPDLHSELNLSSLELGDSALYFCASNMFGTGTSAEQYFGPGTRLTVT.

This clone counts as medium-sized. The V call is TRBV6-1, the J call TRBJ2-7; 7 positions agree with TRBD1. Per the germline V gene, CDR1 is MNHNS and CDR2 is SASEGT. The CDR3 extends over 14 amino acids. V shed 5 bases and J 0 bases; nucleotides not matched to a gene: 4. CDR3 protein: CASSKGDSSYEQYF. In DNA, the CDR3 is TGTGCCAGCAGTAAAGGGGACAGCTCCTACGAGCAGTACTTC.

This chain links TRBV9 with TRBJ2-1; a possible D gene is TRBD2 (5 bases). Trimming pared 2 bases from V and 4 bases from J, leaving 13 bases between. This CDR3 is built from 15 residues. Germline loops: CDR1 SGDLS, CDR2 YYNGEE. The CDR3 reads CASSVLGSGYNEQFF. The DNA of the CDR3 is TGTGCCAGCAGCGTTCTCGGCAGCGGTTACAATGAGCAGTTCTTC.

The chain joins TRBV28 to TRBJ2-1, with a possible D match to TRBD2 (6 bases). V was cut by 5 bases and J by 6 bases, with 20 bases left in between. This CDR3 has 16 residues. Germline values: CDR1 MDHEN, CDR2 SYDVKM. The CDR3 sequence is CASSGIDGSGTNEQFF. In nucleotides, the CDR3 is TGTGCCAGCAGTGGAATAGACGGGAGCGGAACCAATGAGCAGTTCTTC.

The CDR3 here is CASSSQGGYTF. CDR3 bases: TGCGCCAGCAGCTCGCAGGGCGGCTACACCTTC. The chain has TRBV5-1 and TRBJ1-2; D is perhaps TRBD1 (5 bases). CDR3 length: 11 amino acids. Germline CDR1 and CDR2: SGHRS and YFSETQ. V lost 3 bases and J 8 bases, leaving 8 bases between the germline ends.

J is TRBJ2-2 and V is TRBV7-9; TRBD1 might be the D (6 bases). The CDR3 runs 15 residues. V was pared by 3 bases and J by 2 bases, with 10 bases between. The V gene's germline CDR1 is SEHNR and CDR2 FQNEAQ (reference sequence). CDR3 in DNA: TGTGCCAGCAGCTTTCCAGGGGATAACACCGGGGAGCTGTTTTTT. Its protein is CASSFPGDNTGELFF.

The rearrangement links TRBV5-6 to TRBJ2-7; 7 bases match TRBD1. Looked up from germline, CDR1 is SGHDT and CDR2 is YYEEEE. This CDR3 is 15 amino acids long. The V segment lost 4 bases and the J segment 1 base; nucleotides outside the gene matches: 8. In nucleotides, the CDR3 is TGTGCCAGCAGCCCCACAGGGGTTTTTTCCTACGAGCAGTACGTC. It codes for CASSPTGVFSYEQYV.

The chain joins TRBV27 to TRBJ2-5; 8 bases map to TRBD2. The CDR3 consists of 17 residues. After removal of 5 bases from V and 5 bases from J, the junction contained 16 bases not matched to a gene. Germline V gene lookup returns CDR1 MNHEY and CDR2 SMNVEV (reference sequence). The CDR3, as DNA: TGTGCCAGCAGTCACCGCCTCGGACTAGCAGTAGGCGAGACCCAGTACTTC. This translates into CASSHRLGLAVGETQYF.

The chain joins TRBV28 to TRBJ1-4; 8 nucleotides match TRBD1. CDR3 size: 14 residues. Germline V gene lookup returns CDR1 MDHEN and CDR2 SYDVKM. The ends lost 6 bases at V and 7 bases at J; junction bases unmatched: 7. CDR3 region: CASRPQGAGEKLFF. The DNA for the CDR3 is TGTGCCAGCAGACCCCAGGGGGCGGGTGAAAAACTGTTTTTT.

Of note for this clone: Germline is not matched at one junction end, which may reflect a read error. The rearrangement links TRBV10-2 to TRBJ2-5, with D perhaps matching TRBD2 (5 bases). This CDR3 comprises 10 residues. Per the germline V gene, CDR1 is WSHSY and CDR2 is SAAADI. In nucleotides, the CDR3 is TGCGCCAGCAGTGTTAGGCCTAGCCACTTC. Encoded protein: CASSVRPSHF.